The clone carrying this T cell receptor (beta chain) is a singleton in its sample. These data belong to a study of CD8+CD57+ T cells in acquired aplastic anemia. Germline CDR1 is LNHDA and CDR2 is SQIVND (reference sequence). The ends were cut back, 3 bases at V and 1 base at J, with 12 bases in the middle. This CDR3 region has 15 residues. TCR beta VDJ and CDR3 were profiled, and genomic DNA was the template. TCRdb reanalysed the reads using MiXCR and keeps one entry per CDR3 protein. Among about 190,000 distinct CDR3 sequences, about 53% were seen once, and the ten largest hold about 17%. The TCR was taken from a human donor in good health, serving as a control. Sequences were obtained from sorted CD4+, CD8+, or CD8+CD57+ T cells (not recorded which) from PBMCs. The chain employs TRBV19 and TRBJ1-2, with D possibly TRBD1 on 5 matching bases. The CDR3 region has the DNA TGTGCCAGTAGTATTTACGACAGTCATAACTATGGCTACACCTTC. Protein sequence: CASSIYDSHNYGYTF.